Following are 12 T cell receptor beta chains from one sample sequenced in a study of OX40 agonist ivuxolimab in advanced cancers. Some clones are missing from TCRdb's copy, which holds only in-frame ones; the method was immunoSEQ multiplex PCR. The sample has about 110,000 clones, 80% to 95% seen once. This specimen consisted of CD4+ or CD8+ T cells sorted from blood, obtained in a trial of the OX40 agonist ivuxolimab. The receptors stem from an adult with an advanced solid tumor such as melanoma, head and neck, liver or kidney cancer.

The chain has TRBV9 and TRBJ1-2, with unresolved D. V shed 3 bases and J shed 8 bases, with 11 bases lying between them. CDR1 is SGDLS, CDR2 YYNGEE, per germline. The CDR3 runs to 12 residues. CDR3 residues: CASSANVLGYTF. The CDR3 DNA sequence: TGTGCCAGCAGCGCCAATGTCTTAGGCTACACCTTC.

As regards this clone: An end of the junction differs from the germline gene, which may be a read error. The chain recombines TRBV7-7 with TRBJ2-1, with 9 bases lining up with TRBD1. Germline values: CDR1 SSHAT, CDR2 FNYEAQ (reference sequence). The CDR3 length is 15 residues. CDR3 loop: CASSYGQGSYNEQFF. Written as DNA, the CDR3 is TGTGCTAGCAGCTATGGACAGGGGAGCTACAATGAGCAGTTCTTC.

V usage is TRBV27 and J usage is TRBJ1-1; no reliable D call. From germline, CDR1 is MNHEY and CDR2 SMNVEV (reference sequence). This CDR3 contains 15 residues. V was cut by 3 bases and J by 3 bases, with 14 bases left in between. The CDR3 region is CASSLLGTGYTEAFF. The CDR3 DNA reads as TGTGCCAGCAGTTTGCTAGGCACTGGCTACACTGAAGCTTTCTTT.

This clone was observed once. The chain has TRBV5-6 and TRBJ2-1; TRBD2 aligns across 9 bases. The CDR3 runs to 17 residues. Per the germline V gene, CDR1 is SGHDT and CDR2 is YYEEEE. Trimming cost V 2 bases and J 8 bases; bases outside gene matches: 14. The CDR3: CASSLHSGRYYRDEQFF. The DNA for the CDR3 is TGTGCCAGCAGCTTACATAGCGGGAGATATTACAGGGATGAGCAGTTCTTC.

The chain has TRBV21-1 and TRBJ1-4; TRBD1, the table's D call, was not compared with the DNA. TRBV21-1 is recorded as a pseudogene. The CDR3 length is 17 residues. CDR3 coding DNA: TGTGCCAGCAGCTCAAAGGTTGGGGGACAGGGTAATGAAAAACTGTTTTTT. It translates to CASSSKVGGQGNEKLFF.

This chain connects TRBV10-2 to TRBJ1-2, with D hard to call. Germline CDR1 and CDR2: WSHSY and SAAADI. This CDR3 region has 13 residues. V was clipped by 5 bases and J by 8 bases, with 15 bases between them. For the CDR3, the DNA is TGCGCCAGCAGTCCCGACCGGCTACGGGGCTACACCTTC. Translated: CASSPDRLRGYTF.

The chain employs TRBV19 and TRBJ1-2; D is unresolved. CDR3 size: 13 residues. Trimming stripped 7 bases from V and 4 bases from J, with 13 bases between. Germline loops: CDR1 LNHDA, CDR2 SQIVND (reference sequence). In nucleotides, the CDR3 is TGTGCCAGTATTCCCGGAGGGCCCTATGGCTACACCTTC. It codes for CASIPGGPYGYTF.

This rearrangement joins TRBV7-8 to TRBJ2-7; TRBD2 agrees at 9 bases. The CDR3 spans 16 residues. Germline V gives CDR1 SGHVS, CDR2 FQNEAQ. V lost 3 bases, J lost 2 bases, and 8 bases stayed unmatched. CDR3 in amino acids: CASSLFQTSGAYEQYF. The CDR3 coding sequence is TGTGCCAGCAGCTTGTTTCAGACTAGCGGTGCCTACGAGCAGTACTTC.

V and J are TRBV6-1 and TRBJ2-3, with D possibly matching TRBD2 (6 bases). The CDR3 has 13 residues. Germline values: CDR1 MNHNS, CDR2 SASEGT. V lost 6 bases to trimming and J lost 4 bases, with 11 bases between them. The CDR3 DNA reads as TGTGCCAGCAGGGCGGGACCCTCAGATACGCAGTATTTT. It yields the protein CASRAGPSDTQYF.

The chain couples TRBV18 to TRBJ2-4, with D possibly TRBD2 on 6 matching bases. The CDR3 spans 17 residues. Germline CDR1 is KGHSH and CDR2 is LQKENI. Trimming took 4 bases from V and 1 from J, leaving 17 bases between them. The CDR3 DNA sequence: TGTGCCAGCTCACAGGTCCGGCAGGCGGGGGCCAAAAACATTCAGTACTTC. It translates to CASSQVRQAGAKNIQYF. The full variable domain, in which reference TRBV18 and TRBJ2-4 provide the parts outside the CDR3, is NAGVMQNPRHLVRRRGQEARLRCSPMKGHSHVYWYRQLPEEGLKFMVYLQKENIIDESGMPKERFSAEFPKEGPSILRIQQVVRGDSAAYFCASSQVRQAGAKNIQYFGAGTRLSVL.

The chain uses TRBV7-9 and TRBJ1-1; TRBD1 is a possible D gene (5 bases). The germline V gene has CDR1 SEHNR and CDR2 FQNEAQ (reference sequence). V lost 5 bases to trimming and J lost 3 bases, with 13 bases between them. There are 14 residues in the CDR3. The CDR3 reads CASSVGQGDTEAFF. CDR3 nucleotide sequence: TGTGCCAGCAGCGTAGGGCAGGGCGACACTGAAGCTTTCTTT.

This clone has a handful of counts. This chain's CDR3 is CASSLRTEAFF. The CDR3 nucleotides are TGTGCCAGCAGCTTGCGGACTGAAGCTTTCTTT. This chain connects TRBV11-3 to TRBJ1-1, with D unclear. Trimming removed 3 bases from V and 5 bases from J, with 4 bases in between. CDR3 size: 11 residues. Germline lookup yields CDR1 SGHNT and CDR2 YENEEA.